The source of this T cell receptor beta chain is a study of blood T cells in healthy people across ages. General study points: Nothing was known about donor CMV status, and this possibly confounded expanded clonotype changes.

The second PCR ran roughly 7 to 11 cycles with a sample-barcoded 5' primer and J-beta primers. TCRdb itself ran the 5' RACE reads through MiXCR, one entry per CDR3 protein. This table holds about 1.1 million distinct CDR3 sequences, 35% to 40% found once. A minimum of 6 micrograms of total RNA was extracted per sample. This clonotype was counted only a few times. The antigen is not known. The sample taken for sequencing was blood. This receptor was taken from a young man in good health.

CDR3 loop: CASSDPSSYNEQFF. In DNA form, the CDR3 reads TGTGCCAGCAGCGATCCCAGCTCCTACAATGAGCAGTTCTTC. This chain uses TRBV7-8 with TRBJ2-1; D is unresolved. The CDR3 sequence is 14 residues long. The V and J ends lost 5 bases and 0 bases respectively, with 8 bases between them. Germline CDR1 reads SGHVS; CDR2 reads FQNEAQ. The whole variable domain, filled in from reference TRBV7-8 and TRBJ2-1, reads GAGVSQSPRYKVAKRGQDVALRCDPISGHVSLFWYQQALGQGPEFLTYFQNEAQLDKSGLPSDRFFAERPEGSVSTLKIQRTQQEDSAVYLCASSDPSSYNEQFFGPGTRLTVL.